The present TCR beta chain was sequenced within a study of CD8 T cells in Susac syndrome (dated by TCRdb to about 2019). Regarding the complete study: Whether CD8+ T cell activation and differentiation in Susac syndrome was antigen driven was tested using repertoire sequencing. The full study reports these points: The TCR sequencing and HLA analysis was acknowledged to have included a relatively small number of individuals.

The germline V and J ends show losses of 2 bases and 5 bases respectively, and no gene match explains 1 base of the junction. CDR1 is given as SGDLS and CDR2 as YYNGEE, both from the germline V gene. From cysteine to phenylalanine, the CDR3 is 15 amino acids long. Just CDR3 DNA is preserved here, 45 bases in frame from base 1. RNA was extracted with the RNeasy kit and about 0.5 to 1 ug was reverse transcribed using random hexamers. The immunoSEQ multiplex PCR assay, covering 54 Vbeta and 13 Jbeta segments, was used to amplify TCR beta CDR3 regions. To correct PCR amplification bias, a synthetic template baseline was used for both primer optimization and computational correction. In the original analysis: Reads were assigned to V, D and J genes according to IMGT and analyzed in immunoSEQ Analyzer, with only productive sequences retained. To calculate clonality, Shannon entropy was normalized by log2 of the number of productive unique sequences and then subtracted from one. For each patient and control, public and private clones were evaluated among the 100 most prevalent clones. Clones were defined as Susac-specific if absent from the healthy and MS cohorts, from some 1,000 published viral clones and from other ImmuneACCESS disease sequences. TCRdb redid the processing of the public reads, applying fastp at Q25 and MiXCR, and retained in-frame beta chains. Every CDR3 protein is listed once, alongside the most common genes and DNA of its rows. What appears here as the V and J calls and clone size reflects TCRdb's work, not the paper's. Recorded for this sample are fewer than 350,000 distinct CDR3 sequences; roughly 94% of them occurred a single time. The leading ten clones occupy around 0.07% of the sample.

Peripheral blood CD8+ and CD4+ T cells from healthy donors, Susac syndrome patients and multiple sclerosis patients were profiled by high-throughput TCR beta sequencing. Treatment-naive patients with stable or active relapsing-remitting disease fulfilling revised McDonald criteria were used as multiple sclerosis controls. Bulk CD8+ and CD4+ T cells were purified by magnetic negative isolation, whereas CD8+ TEMRA cells were enriched by FACS. Blood was collected in EDTA tubes and processed within 24 hours, with PBMCs isolated through density gradient centrifugation. PBMCs destined for TCR sequencing were cryopreserved in liquid nitrogen and later thawed in a 37 °C water bath. A purity of at least 90% was achieved for sorted or isolated CD4+, CD8+ and CD8+ TEMRA cells. Remarks on this clonotype: Its binding antigen is unknown. Base-call qualities are not available, and no considerably larger clone is one nucleotide away.

The sequenced sample consisted of CD4+ T cells from PBMCs. The sequence joins TRBV9 to TRBJ2-3, with 14 central nucleotides matching TRBD2. This receptor was obtained from a human donor with multiple sclerosis. The nucleotide sequence reads TGTGCCAGCAGCGTGGGACTAGCGGGGGAAGATACGCAGTATTTT. Its product reads: CASSVGLAGEDTQYF.